The 23 T cell receptor beta chains below come from one sample, sequenced in a study of early T cells in non-severe SARS-CoV-2 infection. TCRdb redid the calling of the 5' RACE reads with MiXCR, one entry per CDR3 protein. The sample contains 46,000 or so distinct CDR3 sequences, around 14% of which appear only once. The sample consisted of whole blood. The receptor source for this set is an adult who was a healthcare worker with PCR-confirmed SARS-CoV-2 infection or an uninfected control (not recorded which).

This clonotype was counted between two and nine times. In DNA, the CDR3 is TGTGCCAGCAGTTATGGCTATGGCTACACCTTC. It encodes CASSYGYGYTF. The chain uses TRBV28 and TRBJ1-2; no reliable D call. V dropped 4 bases and J dropped 4 bases, with 4 bases sitting between them. This CDR3 is built from 11 residues. Germline assignment: CDR1 MDHEN and CDR2 SYDVKM.

This clonotype was observed many times. V usage is TRBV29-1 and J usage is TRBJ1-1; D possibly corresponds to TRBD1 (5 bases). Trimming pared 5 bases from V and 6 bases from J, leaving 25 bases between. The CDR3 sequence is 16 residues long. Germline loops: CDR1 SQVTM, CDR2 ANQGSEA. Here the CDR3 DNA reads TGCAGCGTTTCTCCTCGCGGGGGTAGGGGAGTACCTGAAGCTTTCTTT. Translating it yields CSVSPRGGRGVPEAFF.

This clonotype was recorded at least ten times. The chain carries TRBV29-1 and TRBJ2-3; D not certain. This CDR3 spans 11 amino acids. Germline-derived CDR1 and CDR2 are SQVTM and ANQGSEA. V gave up 4 bases and J gave up 2 bases, with 4 bases separating them. The DNA for the CDR3 is TGCAGCGTTGCTATCACAGATACGCAGTATTTT. Its translation is CSVAITDTQYF.

This clonotype was detected many times. The gene calls are TRBV7-2 and TRBJ2-3, with D tentatively TRBD1 or TRBD2 (5 bases each). The V gene lost 5 bases and the J gene lost 2 bases, with 17 bases spanning the gap. CDR3 length equals 16 residues. Germline CDR1 is SGHTA and CDR2 is FQGNSA. CDR3 in amino acids: CASSPSREGITDTQYF. The CDR3 nucleotides are TGTGCCAGCAGCCCGAGCCGAGAGGGGATCACAGATACGCAGTATTTT.

This clonotype was detected a few times. CDR3 nucleotides: TGTGCCAGCAGAAGCGCGAGAGACAGGGAGGCTGAAGCTTTCTTT. Protein: CASRSARDREAEAFF. The genes are TRBV6-2 or TRBV6-3 and TRBJ1-1; 7 positions agree with TRBD1. Germline trimming cut 6 bases from V and 6 bases from J; bases unmatched to any gene: 13. In germline, CDR1 is MNHEY, CDR2 SVGEGT. The CDR3 covers 15 residues.

The sample holds a few counts of this clonotype. The chain uses TRBV7-2 and TRBJ2-7; 10 bases align to TRBD2. V shed 5 bases and J 0 bases; nucleotides not matched to a gene: 4. CDR1 is SGHTA and CDR2 is FQGNSA in the germline V gene. This CDR3 spans 15 amino acids. The CDR3 nucleotides read TGTGCCAGCAGCACTACTAGCGGGGCCTCCTACGAGCAGTACTTC. It is translated as CASSTTSGASYEQYF. The variable domain in full, with the rest retrieved from reference TRBV7-2 and TRBJ2-7, is GAGVSQSPSNKVTEKGKDVELRCDPISGHTALYWYRQSLGQGLEFLIYFQGNSAPDKSGLPSDRFSAERTGGSVSTLTIQRTQQEDSAVYLCASSTTSGASYEQYFGPGTRLTVT.

The genes are TRBV28 and TRBJ2-7; weak D call: TRBD1 (5 bases). CDR1 MDHEN and CDR2 SYDVKM come from the germline V gene. Trimming took 6 bases from V and 4 from J, leaving 13 bases between them. This CDR3 has 13 residues. The CDR3 sequence: CASRGPRGYEQYF. The CDR3 DNA sequence: TGTGCCAGCAGGGGGCCGAGAGGTTACGAGCAGTACTTC.

This clonotype was seen more than once but under ten times. This chain connects TRBV6-5 to TRBJ1-1; no clear D. Trimming left V 8 bases short and J 1 base short, with 14 bases between. The CDR3 sequence is 14 residues long. Germline values: CDR1 MNHEY, CDR2 SVGAGI. The CDR3 loop is CASRAGPRNTEAFF. CDR3 nucleotides: TGTGCCAGCCGTGCCGGGCCGCGGAACACTGAAGCTTTCTTT.

This clonotype was seen a few times. The rearrangement links TRBV20-1 to TRBJ2-7; D call uncertain. V lost 5 bases and J 2 bases, leaving 16 bases between the germline ends. CDR1 DFQATT and CDR2 SNEGSKA come from the germline V gene (reference sequence). This CDR3 contains 14 residues. Written as DNA, the CDR3 is TGCAGTGCTCCCCTGTCGGCGCTTACCTACGAGCAGTACTTC. It specifies CSAPLSALTYEQYF.

This clonotype was seen many times. The chain employs TRBV4-2 and TRBJ2-1; no reliable D call. The CDR3 consists of 15 residues. In germline, CDR1 is LGHNA, CDR2 YNFKEQ. The ends were cut back, 4 bases at V and 0 bases at J, with 10 bases in the middle. The CDR3 reads CASSPQLSSYNEQFF. The CDR3 DNA reads TGTGCCAGCAGCCCCCAATTGAGCTCCTACAATGAGCAGTTCTTC.

This clonotype counts as medium-sized (0.01 to 0.1%). This sequence joins TRBV27 and TRBJ2-1; a possible D gene is TRBD1 (7 bases). V was trimmed by 5 bases and J by 0 bases, leaving 8 bases between them. Germline V gene lookup returns CDR1 MNHEY and CDR2 SMNVEV (reference sequence). CDR3 length: 14 amino acids. CDR3 protein: CASSQGGSYNEQFF. As DNA, the CDR3 is TGTGCCAGCAGTCAGGGGGGCTCCTACAATGAGCAGTTCTTC.

This clonotype was seen only a few times. The chain couples TRBV2 to TRBJ1-4; tentatively, D is TRBD1 (5 bases). The CDR3 spans 18 residues. The V and J ends lost 7 bases and 3 bases respectively, with 24 bases between them. Germline V CDR1 and CDR2: SNHLY, FYNNEI. The DNA of the CDR3 is TGTGCCAGCAACCCCAGGGCGTTGGGGCGTGGGGCTAATGAAAAACTGTTTTTT. Translating gives CASNPRALGRGANEKLFF.

This clonotype was recorded a few times. The gene calls are TRBV7-9 and TRBJ1-3; maybe TRBD1 (5 bases). CDR3 length: 16 amino acids. CDR1 SEHNR and CDR2 FQNEAQ come from the germline V gene (reference sequence). V was trimmed by 5 bases and J by 0 bases, leaving 14 bases between them. The CDR3 nucleotides are TGTGCCAGCAGCCCGCCGGGACGGAACTCTGGAAACACCATATATTTT. It yields the protein CASSPPGRNSGNTIYF.

This clonotype was seen ten or more times. The rearrangement links TRBV5-1 to TRBJ2-2; no firm D call. Trimming removed 4 bases at V and 4 bases at J, with 11 bases between. Germline CDR1 SGHRS, CDR2 YFSETQ. The CDR3 is 14 residues long. CDR3 coding DNA: TGCGCCAGCAGCCCGGGCACAAGCACCGGGGAGCTGTTTTTT. Its protein product is CASSPGTSTGELFF.

A few counts support this clonotype. The chain carries TRBV10-1 and TRBJ1-4; D gene unclear. The CDR3 has 16 amino acids. CDR1 is WNHNN and CDR2 is SYGVQD in the germline V gene (reference sequence). Between the trimmed V and J ends, which lost 0 bases and 5 bases, there was a span of 13 bases. The CDR3 DNA follows: TGCGCCAGCAGTGAGTCGAGGAGTGCGAGGAATGAAAAACTGTTTTTT. This gives the protein CASSESRSARNEKLFF.

The chain combines TRBV7-2 with TRBJ2-3; D is ambiguous. Germline V lookup: CDR1 SGHTA, CDR2 FQGNSA. Trimming took off 1 base at V and 2 bases at J, with 7 bases between the two ends. This CDR3 comprises 14 residues. The CDR3 DNA sequence: TGTGCCAGCAGCTTAGGTGTCCACACAGATACGCAGTATTTT. As protein: CASSLGVHTDTQYF.

This clonotype showed up many times. The gene calls are TRBV20-1 and TRBJ2-1; D uncertain. Germline-derived CDR1 and CDR2 are DFQATT and SNEGSKA (reference sequence). The V and J ends lost 3 bases and 0 bases respectively, with 15 bases between them. CDR3 length: 16 residues. Written as DNA, the CDR3 is TGCAGTGCTAGGGCGTCACGGCTGAGCTCCTACAATGAGCAGTTCTTC. It translates to CSARASRLSSYNEQFF.

The chain recombines TRBV21-1 with TRBJ1-5; TRBD1 is the table's D call, not checked against the DNA. TRBV21-1 is recorded as a pseudogene. There are 16 residues in the CDR3. The CDR3 DNA reads as TGTGCCAGCAGCAAGGGGGGTCAGCTGCCCAATCAGCCCCAGCATTTT. Protein: CASSKGGQLPNQPQHF.

This clonotype was counted only a few times. Mismatch with germline at one junction end may stem from a read error. The chain is built from TRBV29-1 and TRBJ2-1; D might be TRBD1 or TRBD2, each matching 5 bases. The CDR3 covers 12 residues. CDR1 is SQVTM and CDR2 is ANQGSEA in the germline V gene. In DNA form, the CDR3 reads TGCAGCGTTGAGATTGTTGGGGGTGGTGGGTCCTTC. Its translation: CSVEIVGGGGSF.

This clonotype was counted many times. V gene TRBV29-1 combines with J gene TRBJ1-1; 7 nucleotides match TRBD1. CDR3 size: 11 residues. CDR1 SQVTM and CDR2 ANQGSEA come from the germline V gene. V lost 7 bases and J lost 6; bases outside the gene matches: 5. The CDR3 sequence is CSARTGPEAFF. In nucleotides, the CDR3 is TGCAGCGCTAGGACAGGACCTGAAGCTTTCTTT.

The sample holds a few counts of this clonotype. The rearrangement uses TRBV29-1 and TRBJ2-3, with D maybe TRBD1 (5 bases). V lost 4 bases, J lost 1 base, and 6 bases lay in between. Germline V gene sequence: CDR1 SQVTM, CDR2 ANQGSEA. The CDR3 has 12 residues. The CDR3 DNA reads as TGCAGCGTTGTAGGGGGCACAGATACGCAGTATTTT. This gives the protein CSVVGGTDTQYF.

This clonotype has more than one count but fewer than ten. The gene calls are TRBV20-1 and TRBJ1-1; D is uncertain. V lost 2 bases and J lost 1, with 8 bases in between. This CDR3 has 13 amino acids. Germline assignment: CDR1 DFQATT and CDR2 SNEGSKA (reference sequence). CDR3 DNA sequence: TGCAGTGCTAGAATAGGCGGGAACACTGAAGCTTTCTTT. Residues: CSARIGGNTEAFF.

The V gene is TRBV28, the J gene TRBJ1-1; D is perhaps TRBD1 (5 bases). The V gene lost 5 bases and the J gene lost 11 bases, with 15 bases spanning the gap. Germline CDR1 is MDHEN and CDR2 is SYDVKM. The CDR3 spans 12 residues. The CDR3 reads CASSPPTGQAFF. The CDR3 bases are TGTGCCAGCAGTCCCCCCACGGGGCAGGCTTTCTTT.